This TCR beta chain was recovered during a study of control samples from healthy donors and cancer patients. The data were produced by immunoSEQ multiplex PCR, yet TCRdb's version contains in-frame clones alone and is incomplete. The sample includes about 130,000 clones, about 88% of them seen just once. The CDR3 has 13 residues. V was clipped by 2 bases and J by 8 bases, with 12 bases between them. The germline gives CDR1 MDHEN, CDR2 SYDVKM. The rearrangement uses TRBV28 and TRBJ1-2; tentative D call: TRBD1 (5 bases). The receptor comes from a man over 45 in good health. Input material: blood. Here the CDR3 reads CASSLIGGFGYTF. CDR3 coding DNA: TGTGCCAGCAGTTTAATTGGGGGGTTCGGCTACACCTTC.